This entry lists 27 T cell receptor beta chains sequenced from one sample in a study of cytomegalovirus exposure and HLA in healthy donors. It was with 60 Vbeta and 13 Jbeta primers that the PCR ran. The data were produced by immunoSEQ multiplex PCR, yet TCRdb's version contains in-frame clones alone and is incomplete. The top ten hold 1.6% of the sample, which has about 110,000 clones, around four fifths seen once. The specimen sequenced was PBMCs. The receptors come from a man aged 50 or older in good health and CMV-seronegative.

CDR3 sequence reads: CASRGTGTTEAFF. The CDR3 bases are TGTGCCAGCAGAGGGACAGGGACTACTGAAGCTTTCTTT. V is TRBV9 and J is TRBJ1-1, with 9 bases fitting TRBD1. Germline CDR1 and CDR2: SGDLS and YYNGEE. This CDR3 is built from 13 residues. The J segment lost 5 bases and the V segment lost 5 bases, leaving 4 bases of the junction unmatched.

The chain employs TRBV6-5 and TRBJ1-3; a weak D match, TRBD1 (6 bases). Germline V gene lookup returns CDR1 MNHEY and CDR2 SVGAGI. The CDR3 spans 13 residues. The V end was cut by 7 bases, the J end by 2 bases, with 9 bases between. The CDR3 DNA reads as TGTGCCAGCAAGTCAGGGGCTGGAAACACCATATATTTT. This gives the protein CASKSGAGNTIYF.

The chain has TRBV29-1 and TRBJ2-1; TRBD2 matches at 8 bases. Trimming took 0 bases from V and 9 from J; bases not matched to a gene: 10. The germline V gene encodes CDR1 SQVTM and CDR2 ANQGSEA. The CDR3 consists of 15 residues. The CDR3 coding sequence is TGCAGCGTTGAAGAGGCAGCGGGGGTGTTAGGTGAGCAGTTCTTC. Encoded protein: CSVEEAAGVLGEQFF.

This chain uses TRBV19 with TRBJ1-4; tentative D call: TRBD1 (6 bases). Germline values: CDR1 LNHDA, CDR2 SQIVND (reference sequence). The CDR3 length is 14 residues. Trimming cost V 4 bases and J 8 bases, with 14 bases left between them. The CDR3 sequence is CASSRDTNREKLFF. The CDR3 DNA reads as TGTGCCAGTAGTAGGGACACCAATCGGGAAAAACTGTTTTTT.

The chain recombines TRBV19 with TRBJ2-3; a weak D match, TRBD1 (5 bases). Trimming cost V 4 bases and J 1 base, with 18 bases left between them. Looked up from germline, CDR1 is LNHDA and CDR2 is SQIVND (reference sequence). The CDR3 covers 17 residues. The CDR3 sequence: CASSTIGQSAGTDTQYF. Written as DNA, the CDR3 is TGTGCCAGTAGTACAATTGGACAATCCGCAGGCACAGATACGCAGTATTTT.

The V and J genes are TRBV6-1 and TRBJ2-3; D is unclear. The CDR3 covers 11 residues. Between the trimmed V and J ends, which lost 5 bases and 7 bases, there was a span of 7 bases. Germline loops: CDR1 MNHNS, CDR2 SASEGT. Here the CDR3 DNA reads TGTGCCAGCAGTATCGACAATACGCAGTATTTT. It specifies CASSIDNTQYF.

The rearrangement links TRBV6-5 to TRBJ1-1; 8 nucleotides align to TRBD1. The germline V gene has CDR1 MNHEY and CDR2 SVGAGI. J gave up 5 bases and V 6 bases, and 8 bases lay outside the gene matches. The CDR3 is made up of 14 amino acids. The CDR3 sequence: CASRDRVPNTEAFF. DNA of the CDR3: TGTGCCAGCAGGGACAGGGTACCGAATACTGAAGCTTTCTTT.

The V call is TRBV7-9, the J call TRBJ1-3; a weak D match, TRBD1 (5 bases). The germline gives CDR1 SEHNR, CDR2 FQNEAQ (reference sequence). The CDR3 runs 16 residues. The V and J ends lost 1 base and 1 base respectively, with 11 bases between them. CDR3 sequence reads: CASSLGDLGSGNTIYF. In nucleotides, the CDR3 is TGTGCCAGCAGCTTAGGGGACTTGGGGTCTGGAAACACCATATATTTT. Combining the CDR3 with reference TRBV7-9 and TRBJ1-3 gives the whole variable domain DTGVSQNPRHKITKRGQNVTFRCDPISEHNRLYWYRQTLGQGPEFLTYFQNEAQLEKSRLLSDRFSAERPKGSFSTLEIQRTEQGDSAMYLCASSLGDLGSGNTIYFGEGSWLTVV.

The chain's CDR3 is CASSLAGTIQETQYF. The CDR3 DNA reads TGTGCCAGCAGCTTAGCCGGGACTATCCAAGAGACCCAGTACTTC. The chain couples TRBV7-2 to TRBJ2-5; 7 bases map to TRBD2. J was trimmed by 1 base and V by 0 bases; bases with no gene match: 2. The CDR3 loop spans 15 amino acids. In germline, CDR1 is SGHTA, CDR2 FQGNSA.

The CDR3 loop reads CASSNRGMNTEAFF. The CDR3 bases are TGTGCCAGCAGTAACAGGGGAATGAACACTGAAGCTTTCTTT. The chain combines TRBV28 with TRBJ1-1; 7 bases align to TRBD1. This CDR3 has 14 amino acids. Trimming cost V 5 bases and J 0 bases; bases outside gene matches: 3. CDR1 and CDR2 from the germline V gene are MDHEN and SYDVKM. Supplemented by reference TRBV28 and TRBJ1-1, the full variable domain reads DVKVTQSSRYLVKRTGEKVFLECVQDMDHENMFWYRQDPGLGLRLIYFSYDVKMKEKGDIPEGYSVSREKKERFSLILESASTNQTSMYLCASSNRGMNTEAFFGQGTRLTVV.

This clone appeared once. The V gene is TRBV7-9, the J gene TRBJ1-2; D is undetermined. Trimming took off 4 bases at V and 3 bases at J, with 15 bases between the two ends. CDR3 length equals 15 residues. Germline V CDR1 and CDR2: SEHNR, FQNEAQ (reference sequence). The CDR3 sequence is CASSSGGAEDYGYTF. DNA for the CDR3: TGTGCCAGCAGCTCCGGCGGCGCTGAGGACTATGGCTACACCTTC.

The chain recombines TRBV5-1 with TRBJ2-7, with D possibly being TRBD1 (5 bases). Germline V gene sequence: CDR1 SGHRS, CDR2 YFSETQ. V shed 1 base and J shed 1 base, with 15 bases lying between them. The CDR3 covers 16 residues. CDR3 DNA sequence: TGCGCCAGCAGCTTGTCAGGGTCGGAGAGGTCCTACGAGCAGTACGTC. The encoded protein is CASSLSGSERSYEQYV.

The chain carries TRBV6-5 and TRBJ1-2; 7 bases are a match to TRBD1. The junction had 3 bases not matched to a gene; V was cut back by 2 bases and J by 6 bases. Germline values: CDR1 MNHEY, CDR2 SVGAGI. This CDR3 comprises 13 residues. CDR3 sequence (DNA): TGTGCCAGCAGTTACAGGGGGCGCGATGGCTACACCTTC. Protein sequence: CASSYRGRDGYTF.

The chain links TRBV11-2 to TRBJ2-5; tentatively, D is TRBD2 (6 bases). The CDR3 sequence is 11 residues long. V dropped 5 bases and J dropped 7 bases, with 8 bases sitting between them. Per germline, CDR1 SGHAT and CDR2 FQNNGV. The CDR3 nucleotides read TGTGCCAGCAGCCTCGGGGGGACCCAGTACTTC. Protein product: CASSLGGTQYF.

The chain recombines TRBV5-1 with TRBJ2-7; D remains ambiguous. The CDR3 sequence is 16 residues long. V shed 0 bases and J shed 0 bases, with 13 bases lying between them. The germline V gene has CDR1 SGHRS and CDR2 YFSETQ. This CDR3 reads CASSLGVYQSSYEQYF. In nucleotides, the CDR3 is TGCGCCAGCAGCTTGGGAGTTTATCAAAGCTCCTACGAGCAGTACTTC.

For the CDR3, the DNA is TGTGCCACCAAGTGGGGTAGGGGAGGGAACACTGAAGCTTTCTTT. The encoded protein is CATKWGRGGNTEAFF. The gene calls are TRBV19 and TRBJ1-1; D is perhaps TRBD1 (5 bases). Germline values: CDR1 LNHDA, CDR2 SQIVND (reference sequence). V was cut by 10 bases and J by 1 base, with 19 bases left in between. The CDR3 totals 15 residues.

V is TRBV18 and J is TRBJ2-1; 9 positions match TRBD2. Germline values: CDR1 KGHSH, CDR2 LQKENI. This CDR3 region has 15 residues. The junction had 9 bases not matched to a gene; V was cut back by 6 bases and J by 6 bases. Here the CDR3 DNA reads TGTGCCAGCTCGGACTTAGCGGGGGCCCTCAATGAGCAGTTCTTC. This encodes CASSDLAGALNEQFF.

The CDR3 DNA follows: TGTGCCAGCACTCTAAACGGCAGGGCTAATTCACCCCTCCACTTT. Translated, it gives CASTLNGRANSPLHF. The V and J genes are TRBV6-6 and TRBJ1-6; tentatively, D is TRBD1 (5 bases). The CDR3 contains 15 residues. Trimming stripped 7 bases from V and 6 bases from J, with 16 bases between. Germline V lookup: CDR1 MNHNY, CDR2 SVGAGI (reference sequence).

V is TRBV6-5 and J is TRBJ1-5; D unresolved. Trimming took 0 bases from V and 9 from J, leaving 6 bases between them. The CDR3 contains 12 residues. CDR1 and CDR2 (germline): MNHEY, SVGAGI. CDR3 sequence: CASSYSRGPQHF. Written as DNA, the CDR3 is TGTGCCAGCAGTTACTCCCGAGGGCCCCAGCATTTT.

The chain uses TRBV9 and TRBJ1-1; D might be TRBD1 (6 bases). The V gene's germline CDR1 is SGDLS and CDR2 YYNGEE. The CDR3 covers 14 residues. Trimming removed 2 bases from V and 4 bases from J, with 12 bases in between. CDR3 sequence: CASSVSGVGTEAFF. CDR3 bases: TGTGCCAGCAGCGTGTCAGGGGTGGGCACTGAAGCTTTCTTT.

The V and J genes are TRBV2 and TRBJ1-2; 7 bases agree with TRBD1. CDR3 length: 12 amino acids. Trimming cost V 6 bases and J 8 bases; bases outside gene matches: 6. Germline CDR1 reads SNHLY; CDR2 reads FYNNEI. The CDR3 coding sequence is TGTGCCAGCAGGACTACAGGGGACGGCTACACCTTC. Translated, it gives CASRTTGDGYTF.

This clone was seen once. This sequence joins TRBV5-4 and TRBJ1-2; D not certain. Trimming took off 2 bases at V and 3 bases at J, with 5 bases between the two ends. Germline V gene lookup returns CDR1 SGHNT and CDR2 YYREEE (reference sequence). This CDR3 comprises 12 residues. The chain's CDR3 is CASSFSDYGYTF. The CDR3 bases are TGTGCCAGCAGCTTCTCCGACTATGGCTACACCTTC.

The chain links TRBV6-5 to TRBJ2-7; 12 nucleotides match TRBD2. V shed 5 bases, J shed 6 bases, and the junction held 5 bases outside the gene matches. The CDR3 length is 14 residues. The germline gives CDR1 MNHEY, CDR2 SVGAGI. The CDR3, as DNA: TGTGCCAGCAGTAGGACTAGCGGGGCGCCCGAGCAGTACGTC. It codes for CASSRTSGAPEQYV.

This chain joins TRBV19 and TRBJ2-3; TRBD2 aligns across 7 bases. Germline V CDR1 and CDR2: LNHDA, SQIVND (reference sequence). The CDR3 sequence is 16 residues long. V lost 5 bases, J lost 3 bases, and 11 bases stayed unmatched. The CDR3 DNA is TGTGCCAGTAGTGCCCCGGGACTACCTACTACAGATACGCAGTATTTT. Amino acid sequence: CASSAPGLPTTDTQYF.

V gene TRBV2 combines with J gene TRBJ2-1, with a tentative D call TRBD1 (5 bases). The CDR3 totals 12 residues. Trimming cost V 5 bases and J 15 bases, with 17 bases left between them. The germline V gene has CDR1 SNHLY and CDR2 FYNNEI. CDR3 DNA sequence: TGTGCCAGCAGTCAAAAGACGACAGCTCGGTTCTTC. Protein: CASSQKTTARFF.

The chain's CDR3 is CSVEVLGQGGNEKLFF. The DNA of the CDR3 is TGCAGCGTTGAAGTGCTGGGACAGGGCGGAAATGAAAAACTGTTTTTT. The chain is built from TRBV29-1 and TRBJ1-4, with TRBD1 matching 9 bases. The ends lost 1 base at V and 5 bases at J; junction bases unmatched: 8. CDR3 length: 16 residues. CDR1 is SQVTM and CDR2 is ANQGSEA in the germline V gene.

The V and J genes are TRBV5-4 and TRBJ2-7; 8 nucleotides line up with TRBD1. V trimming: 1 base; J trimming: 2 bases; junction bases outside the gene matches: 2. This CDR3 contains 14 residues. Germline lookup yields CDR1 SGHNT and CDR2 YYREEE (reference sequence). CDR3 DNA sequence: TGTGCCAGCAGCTTGAGGACAGGGCCCTACGAGCAGTACTTC. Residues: CASSLRTGPYEQYF.